This record looks at one T cell receptor (beta chain) sequence and its context. This specimen belongs to a study of cytomegalovirus exposure and HLA in healthy donors. Study details: Among the 400 or so donors who were genotyped, roughly 76% fell in the genetic ancestry cluster that is associated with self-reported Caucasian donors.

The CDR3 totals 16 residues. Trimming shortened V by 1 base and J by 5 bases, and 16 bases separated the two germline ends. Germline CDR1 SGHVS, CDR2 FQNEAQ. Researchers ran the PCR with 60 Vbeta and 13 Jbeta primers. The protocol was immunoSEQ multiplex PCR, while the TCRdb copy is restricted to in-frame clones and leaves out a portion. The repertoire holds 100,000 or so clones, 60% to 75% seen once, with 1.9% in the top ten. This receptor was taken from a woman between 40 and 55 years old in good health and CMV-seronegative. The material sequenced was PBMCs. The rearrangement joins TRBV7-8 to TRBJ2-3; D might be TRBD2 (5 bases). The DNA of the CDR3 is TGTGCCAGCAGCTTAGTGGGTTTACTAGGAGGAGATACGCAGTATTTT. Translated: CASSLVGLLGGDTQYF.